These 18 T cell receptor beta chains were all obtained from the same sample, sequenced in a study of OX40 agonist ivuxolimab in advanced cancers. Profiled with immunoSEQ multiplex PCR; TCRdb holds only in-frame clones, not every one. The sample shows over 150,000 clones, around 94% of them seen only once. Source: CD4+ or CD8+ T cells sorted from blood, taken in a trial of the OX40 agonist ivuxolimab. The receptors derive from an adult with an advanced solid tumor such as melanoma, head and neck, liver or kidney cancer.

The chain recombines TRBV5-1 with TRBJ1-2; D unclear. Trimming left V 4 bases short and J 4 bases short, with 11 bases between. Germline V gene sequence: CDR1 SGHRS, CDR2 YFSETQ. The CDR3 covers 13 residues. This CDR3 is CASSQTHSYGYTF. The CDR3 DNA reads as TGCGCCAGCAGCCAAACACATTCCTATGGCTACACCTTC.

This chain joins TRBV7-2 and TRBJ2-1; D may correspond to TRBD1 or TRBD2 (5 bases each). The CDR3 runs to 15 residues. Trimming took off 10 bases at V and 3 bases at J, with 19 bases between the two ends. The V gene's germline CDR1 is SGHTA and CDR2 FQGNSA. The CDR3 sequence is CATPRAKGRYNEQFF. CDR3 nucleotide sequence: TGTGCCACCCCGAGGGCGAAGGGGCGCTACAATGAGCAGTTCTTC.

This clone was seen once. The CDR3 nucleotides read TGTGCCAGCAGCCCACTTACTGGTGTCGCGGGGAGGACTGAAGCTTTCTTT. Its translation: CASSPLTGVAGRTEAFF. The V and J genes are TRBV7-6 and TRBJ1-1; D not certain. The germline V gene encodes CDR1 SGHVS and CDR2 FNYEAQ. There are 17 residues in the CDR3. V shed 5 bases and J shed 5 bases, with 24 bases lying between them.

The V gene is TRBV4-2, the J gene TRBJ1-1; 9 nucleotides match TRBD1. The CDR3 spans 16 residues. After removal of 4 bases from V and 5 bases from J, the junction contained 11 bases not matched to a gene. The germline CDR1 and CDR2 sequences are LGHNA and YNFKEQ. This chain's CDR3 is CASSRDPGQGATEAFF. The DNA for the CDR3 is TGTGCCAGCAGCCGAGATCCGGGACAGGGAGCTACTGAAGCTTTCTTT.

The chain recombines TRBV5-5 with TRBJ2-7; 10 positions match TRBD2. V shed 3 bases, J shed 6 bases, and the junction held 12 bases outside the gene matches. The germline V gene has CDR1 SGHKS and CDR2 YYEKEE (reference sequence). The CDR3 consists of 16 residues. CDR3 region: CASSSLGAGGPGEQYF. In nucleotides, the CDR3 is TGTGCCAGCAGCTCCCTTGGAGCGGGAGGGCCGGGCGAGCAGTACTTC.

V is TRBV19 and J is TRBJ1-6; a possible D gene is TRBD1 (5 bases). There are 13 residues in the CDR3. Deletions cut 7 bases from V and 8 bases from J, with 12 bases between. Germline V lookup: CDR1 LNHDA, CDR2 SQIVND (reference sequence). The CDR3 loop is CASTQEKDSPLHF. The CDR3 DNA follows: TGTGCCAGTACACAGGAGAAGGATTCACCCCTCCACTTT.

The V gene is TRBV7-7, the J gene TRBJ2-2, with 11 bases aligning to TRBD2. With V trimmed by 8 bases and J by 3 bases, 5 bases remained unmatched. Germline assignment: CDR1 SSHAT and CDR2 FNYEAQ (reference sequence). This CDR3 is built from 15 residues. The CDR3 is CASRGTSGHTGELFF. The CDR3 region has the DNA TGTGCCAGCCGAGGGACTAGCGGACACACCGGGGAGCTGTTTTTT.

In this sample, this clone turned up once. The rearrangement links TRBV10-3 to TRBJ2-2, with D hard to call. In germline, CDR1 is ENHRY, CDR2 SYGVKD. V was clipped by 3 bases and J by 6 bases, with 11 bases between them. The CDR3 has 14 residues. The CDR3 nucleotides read TGTGCCATCAGTGACTTCATGGGCGCCGGGGAGCTGTTTTTT. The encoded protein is CAISDFMGAGELFF.

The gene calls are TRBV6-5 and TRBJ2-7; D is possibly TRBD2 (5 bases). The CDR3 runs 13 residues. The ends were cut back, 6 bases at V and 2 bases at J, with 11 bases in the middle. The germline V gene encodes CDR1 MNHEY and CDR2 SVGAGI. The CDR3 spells CASRKAGAYEQYF. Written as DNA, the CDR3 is TGTGCCAGCAGAAAAGCCGGGGCCTACGAGCAGTACTTC.

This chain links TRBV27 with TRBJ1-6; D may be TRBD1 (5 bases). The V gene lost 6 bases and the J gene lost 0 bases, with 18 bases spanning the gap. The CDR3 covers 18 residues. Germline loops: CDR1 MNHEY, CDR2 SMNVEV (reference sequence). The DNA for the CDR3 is TGTGCCAGCAGCCACCTCCCGCCAGGGAGCTCCTATAATTCACCCCTCCACTTT. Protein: CASSHLPPGSSYNSPLHF.

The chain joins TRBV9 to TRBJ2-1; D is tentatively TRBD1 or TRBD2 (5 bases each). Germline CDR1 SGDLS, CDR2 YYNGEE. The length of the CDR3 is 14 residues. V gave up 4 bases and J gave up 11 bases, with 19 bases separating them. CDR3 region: CASSPRDHQPKQFF. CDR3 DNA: TGTGCCAGCAGCCCCCGGGACCATCAGCCAAAGCAGTTCTTC. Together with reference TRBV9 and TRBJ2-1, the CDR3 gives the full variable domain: DSGVTQTPKHLITATGQRVTLRCSPRSGDLSVYWYQQSLDQGLQFLIQYYNGEERAKGNILERFSAQQFPDLHSELNLSSLELGDSALYFCASSPRDHQPKQFFGPGTRLTVL.

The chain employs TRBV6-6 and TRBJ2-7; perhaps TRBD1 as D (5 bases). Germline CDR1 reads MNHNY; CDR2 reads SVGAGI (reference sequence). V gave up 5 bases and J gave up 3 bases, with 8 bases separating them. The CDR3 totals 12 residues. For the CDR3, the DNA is TGTGCCAGCAGTCCGACAGTCTACGAGCAGTACTTC. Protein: CASSPTVYEQYF.

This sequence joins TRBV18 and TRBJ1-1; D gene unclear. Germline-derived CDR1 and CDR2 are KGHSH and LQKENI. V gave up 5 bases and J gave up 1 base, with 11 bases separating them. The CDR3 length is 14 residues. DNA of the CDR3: TGTGCCAGCTCATCGCTGCAGCCGAACACTGAAGCTTTCTTT. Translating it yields CASSSLQPNTEAFF.

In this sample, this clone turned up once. The CDR3, as DNA: TGTGCCAGCAGCGTAGCTACTCGGGCGAACTACAATGAGCAGTTCTTC. This gives the protein CASSVATRANYNEQFF. The J gene is TRBJ2-1, the V gene TRBV9; D not certain. The CDR3 is 16 amino acids. Trimming removed 0 bases at V and 3 bases at J, with 13 bases between. Per germline, CDR1 SGDLS and CDR2 YYNGEE.

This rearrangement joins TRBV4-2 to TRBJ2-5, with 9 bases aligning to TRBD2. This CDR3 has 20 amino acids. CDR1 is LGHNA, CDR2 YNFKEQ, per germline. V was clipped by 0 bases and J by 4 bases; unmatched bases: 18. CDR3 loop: CASSQDGGAGGFLFGETQYF. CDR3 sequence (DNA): TGTGCCAGCAGCCAAGATGGGGGAGCGGGAGGATTTTTGTTTGGAGAGACCCAGTACTTC.

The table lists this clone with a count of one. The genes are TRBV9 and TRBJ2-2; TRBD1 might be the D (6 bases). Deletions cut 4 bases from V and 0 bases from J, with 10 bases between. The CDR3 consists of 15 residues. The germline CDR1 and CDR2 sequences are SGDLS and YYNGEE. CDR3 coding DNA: TGTGCCAGCAGCTTAGGGGGTACGAACACCGGGGAGCTGTTTTTT. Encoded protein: CASSLGGTNTGELFF.

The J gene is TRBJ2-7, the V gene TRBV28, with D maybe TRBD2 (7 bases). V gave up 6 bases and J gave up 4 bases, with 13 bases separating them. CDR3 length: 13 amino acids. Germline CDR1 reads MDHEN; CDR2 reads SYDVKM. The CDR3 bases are TGTGCCAGCAGAGGGGGGGCAATGTACGAGCAGTACTTC. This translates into CASRGGAMYEQYF.

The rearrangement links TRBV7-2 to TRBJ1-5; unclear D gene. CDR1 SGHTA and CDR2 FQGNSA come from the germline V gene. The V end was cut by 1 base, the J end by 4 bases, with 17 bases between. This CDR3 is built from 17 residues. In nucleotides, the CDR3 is TGTGCCAGCAGCTTAGAATCGGCCAGCCCCCGAAATCAGCCCCAGCATTTT. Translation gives CASSLESASPRNQPQHF.